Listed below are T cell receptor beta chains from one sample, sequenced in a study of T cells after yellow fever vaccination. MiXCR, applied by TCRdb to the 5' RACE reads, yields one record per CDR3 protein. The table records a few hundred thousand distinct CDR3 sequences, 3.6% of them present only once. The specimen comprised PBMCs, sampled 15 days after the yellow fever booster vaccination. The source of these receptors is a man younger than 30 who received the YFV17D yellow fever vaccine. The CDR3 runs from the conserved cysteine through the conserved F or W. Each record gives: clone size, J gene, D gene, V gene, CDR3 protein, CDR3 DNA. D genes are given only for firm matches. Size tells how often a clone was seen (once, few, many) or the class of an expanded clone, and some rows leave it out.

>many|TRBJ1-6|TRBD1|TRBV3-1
CASSRTGGNSPLHF
TGTGCCAGCAGTCGGACAGGGGGGAATTCACCCCTCCACTTT
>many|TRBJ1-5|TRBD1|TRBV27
CASSSTGGWVQPQHF
TGTGCCAGCAGTTCCACAGGGGGATGGGTTCAGCCCCAGCATTTT
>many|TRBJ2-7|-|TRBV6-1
CASSEFVVDKSSYEQYF
TGTGCCAGCAGTGAATTCGTAGTGGACAAGAGCTCCTACGAGCAGTACTTC
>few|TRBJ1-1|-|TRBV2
CASSMGSGYTEAFF
TGTGCCAGCAGTATGGGGAGTGGGTACACTGAAGCTTTCTTT
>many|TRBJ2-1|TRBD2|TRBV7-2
CASSPHYPGGVYNEQFF
TGTGCCAGCAGCCCACACTATCCGGGGGGGGTCTACAATGAGCAGTTCTTC
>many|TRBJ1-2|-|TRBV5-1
CASSLVPDSNYGYTF
TGCGCCAGCAGCTTGGTCCCAGATTCTAACTATGGCTACACCTTC
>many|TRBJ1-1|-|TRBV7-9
CASSFRQTNTEAFF
TGTGCCAGCAGCTTTCGACAGACGAACACTGAAGCTTTCTTT
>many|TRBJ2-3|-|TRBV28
CASSQGQPTQYF
TGTGCCAGCAGCCAGGGACAACCTACGCAGTATTTT
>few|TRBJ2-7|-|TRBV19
CASSIGLQTYEQYF
TGTGCCAGTAGTATAGGACTACAAACCTACGAGCAGTACTTC
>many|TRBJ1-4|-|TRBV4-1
CASSQGWGDEKLFF
TGCGCCAGCAGCCAAGGCTGGGGGGATGAAAAACTGTTTTTT
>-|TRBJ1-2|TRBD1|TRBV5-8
CASSLMGQPYGYTF
TGTGCCAGCAGCTTGATGGGACAGCCGTATGGCTACACCTTC
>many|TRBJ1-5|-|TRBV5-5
CASSPRPDQPQHF
TGTGCCAGCAGCCCCCGTCCCGATCAGCCCCAGCATTTT
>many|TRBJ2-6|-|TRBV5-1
CASSRGDRSGANVLTF
TGCGCCAGCAGCAGGGGGGATCGGTCTGGGGCCAACGTCCTGACTTTC
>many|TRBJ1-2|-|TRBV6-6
CASSYLRRDGSGYTF
TGTGCCAGCAGTTACCTCAGGAGGGATGGCAGTGGCTACACCTTC
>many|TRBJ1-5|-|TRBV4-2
CASSHNDQPQHF
TGTGCCAGCAGCCACAACGACCAGCCCCAGCATTTT
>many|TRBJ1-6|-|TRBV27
CASSFQGSNSPLHF
TGTGCCAGCAGTTTTCAGGGTTCGAATTCACCCCTCCACTTT
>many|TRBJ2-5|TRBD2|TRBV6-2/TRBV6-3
CASSNGLANGETQYF
TGTGCCAGCAGCAATGGACTAGCAAATGGGGAGACCCAGTACTTC
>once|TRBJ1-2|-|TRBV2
CASSDRTYGYTF
TGTGCCAGCAGTGATAGGACCTATGGCTACACCTTC
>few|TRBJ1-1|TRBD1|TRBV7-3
CASIVDRPEAFF
TGTGCCAGCATTGTGGACAGGCCTGAAGCTTTCTTT
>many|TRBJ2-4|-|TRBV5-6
CASSPRVAGRGDIQYF
TGTGCCAGCAGCCCCCGGGTCGCCGGAAGGGGAGACATTCAGTACTTC
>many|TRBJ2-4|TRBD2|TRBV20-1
CSARGTSKNIQYF
TGCAGTGCTAGAGGGACTAGCAAAAACATTCAGTACTTC
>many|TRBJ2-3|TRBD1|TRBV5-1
CASSARDRGLTDTQYF
TGCGCCAGCAGCGCCCGGGACAGGGGACTCACAGATACGCAGTATTTT
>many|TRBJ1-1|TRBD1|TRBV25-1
CASSTLPTGAFTEAFF
TGTGCCAGCTCTACCCTCCCCACAGGGGCTTTCACTGAAGCTTTCTTT
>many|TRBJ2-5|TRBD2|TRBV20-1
CSQSGVQETQYF
TGCAGTCAGAGCGGGGTCCAAGAGACCCAGTACTTC
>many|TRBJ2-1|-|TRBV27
CASSLMLLSSYNEQFF
TGTGCCAGCAGTTTAATGCTGTTGAGCTCCTACAATGAGCAGTTCTTC
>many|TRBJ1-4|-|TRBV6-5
CASTPGREKLFF
TGTGCCAGCACCCCGGGGAGAGAAAAACTGTTTTTT